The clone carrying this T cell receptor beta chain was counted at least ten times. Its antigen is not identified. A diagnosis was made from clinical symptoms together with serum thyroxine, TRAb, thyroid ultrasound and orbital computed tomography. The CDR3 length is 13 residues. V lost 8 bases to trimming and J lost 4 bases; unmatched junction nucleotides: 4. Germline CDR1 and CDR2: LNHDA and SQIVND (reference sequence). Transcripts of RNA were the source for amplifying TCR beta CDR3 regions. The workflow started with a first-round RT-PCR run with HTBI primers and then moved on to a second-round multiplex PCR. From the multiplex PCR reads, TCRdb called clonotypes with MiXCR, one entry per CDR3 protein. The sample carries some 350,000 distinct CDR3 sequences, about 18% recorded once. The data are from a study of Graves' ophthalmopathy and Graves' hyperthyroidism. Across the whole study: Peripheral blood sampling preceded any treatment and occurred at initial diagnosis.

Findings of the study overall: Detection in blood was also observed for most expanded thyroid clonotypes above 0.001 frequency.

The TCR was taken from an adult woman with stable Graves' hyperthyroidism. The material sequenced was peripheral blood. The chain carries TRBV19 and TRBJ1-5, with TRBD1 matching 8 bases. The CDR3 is CASSDRVNQPQHF. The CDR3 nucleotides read TGTGCCAGTTCGGACAGGGTTAATCAGCCCCAGCATTTT.